The 11 T cell receptor beta chains in this list originate from one sample, sequenced in a study of blood T cell repertoires in COVID-19. The assay was immunoSEQ multiplex PCR, and TCRdb's table has in-frame clones only and misses some. The data show about 480,000 clones, with roughly 90% seen just once and 1.5% to 2% held by the top ten. Sequencing input: PBMCs or T cells enriched from blood (not recorded which). Receptors were obtained from a middle-aged woman who had recovered from COVID-19.

This sequence joins TRBV2 and TRBJ1-1, with a weak D call TRBD1 (5 bases). In germline, CDR1 is SNHLY, CDR2 FYNNEI. This CDR3 region has 13 residues. V was clipped by 7 bases and J by 4 bases, with 13 bases between them. This chain's CDR3 is CASIAGPVTEAFF. In nucleotides, the CDR3 is TGTGCCAGCATCGCAGGGCCTGTCACTGAAGCTTTCTTT.

The V call is TRBV27, the J call TRBJ1-5, with 12 bases identical to TRBD1. The trim removed 6 bases at V and 4 bases at J, leaving 16 bases unmatched. The CDR3 extends over 19 amino acids. CDR1 MNHEY and CDR2 SMNVEV come from the germline V gene (reference sequence). The CDR3 nucleotides are TGTGCCAGCAGCACCAATCCCGGGACAGGGGGCATGTGGAATCAGCCCCAGCATTTT. Translation gives CASSTNPGTGGMWNQPQHF.

The rearrangement links TRBV7-2 to TRBJ1-6, with D possibly matching TRBD1 (5 bases). Trimming stripped 1 base from V and 7 bases from J, with 14 bases between. Germline-derived CDR1 and CDR2 are SGHTA and FQGNSA. The CDR3 is 16 residues long. Here the CDR3 reads CASSLVGAGPNSPLHF. DNA for the CDR3: TGTGCCAGCAGCTTAGTTGGAGCAGGGCCAAATTCACCCCTCCACTTT.

This clone came up a few times. The rearrangement uses TRBV29-1 and TRBJ1-1, with D unresolved. The CDR3 sequence is 11 residues long. Germline V CDR1 and CDR2: SQVTM, ANQGSEA. V lost 3 bases and J lost 1, with 3 bases in between. The DNA for the CDR3 is TGCAGCGTTGACGGGAACACTGAAGCTTTCTTT. It codes for CSVDGNTEAFF.

A remark on this clone: Other nucleotide sequences from this sample produce the same CDR3. The rearrangement links TRBV19 to TRBJ1-2; D remains unclear. The CDR3 has 13 residues. The germline V gene encodes CDR1 LNHDA and CDR2 SQIVND (reference sequence). The V end lost 1 base, the J end lost 4 bases, and 7 bases lay between the germline ends. The CDR3 DNA reads TGTGCCAGTAGTATAGGGGCAGCCTATGGCTACACCTTC. It translates to CASSIGAAYGYTF.

V is TRBV27 and J is TRBJ2-3; 7 bases line up with TRBD2. This CDR3 is 16 amino acids long. V lost 2 bases, J lost 3 bases, and 8 bases stayed unmatched. Germline V gene data show CDR1 as MNHEY and CDR2 as SMNVEV (reference sequence). Here the CDR3 DNA reads TGTGCCAGCAGTTTAAACCGCGGGAGTCGGACAGATACGCAGTATTTT. It is translated as CASSLNRGSRTDTQYF.

This clone was counted at least ten times. The chain is built from TRBV29-1 and TRBJ2-2, with TRBD1 as a possible D gene (5 bases). The CDR3 runs to 14 residues. Trimming took off 5 bases at V and 1 base at J, with 11 bases between the two ends. The germline gives CDR1 SQVTM, CDR2 ANQGSEA. CDR3 protein: CSVMTVLNTGELFF. For the CDR3, the DNA is TGCAGCGTTATGACAGTTCTGAACACCGGGGAGCTGTTTTTT.

This clone was detected once. This sequence joins TRBV13 and TRBJ1-1; 7 bases agree with TRBD1. The germline V gene has CDR1 PRHDT and CDR2 FYEKMQ (reference sequence). The CDR3 consists of 18 residues. V dropped 7 bases and J dropped 4; count of bases not matched to a gene: 21. The CDR3 DNA reads TGTGCCAGCATCCTGTGGCAAATTGTCAGGGGGAAAATCACTGAAGCTTTCTTT. Its protein is CASILWQIVRGKITEAFF. The whole variable domain, remainder taken from reference TRBV13 and TRBJ1-1, is AAGVIQSPRHLIKEKRETATLKCYPIPRHDTVYWYQQGPGQDPQFLISFYEKMQSDKGSIPDRFSAQQFSDYHSELNMSSLELGDSALYFCASILWQIVRGKITEAFFGQGTRLTVV.

This rearrangement joins TRBV3-1 (or the pseudogene TRBV3-2) to TRBJ1-1; D not resolved. This CDR3 is built from 13 residues. Germline V gene data show CDR1 as LGHDT and CDR2 as YNNKEL (reference sequence). The V and J ends lost 8 bases and 1 base respectively, with 11 bases between them. CDR3 nucleotide sequence: TGTGCCAGCGAGCCACCAGGGAACACTGAAGCTTTCTTT. It translates to CASEPPGNTEAFF.

J is TRBJ1-5 and V is TRBV27; D is unclear. Germline V gene data show CDR1 as MNHEY and CDR2 as SMNVEV (reference sequence). The CDR3 consists of 14 residues. Trimming stripped 3 bases from V and 4 bases from J, with 10 bases between. The CDR3 region has the DNA TGTGCCAGCAGTTTTAGGGCGGGGAATCAGCCCCAGCATTTT. As protein: CASSFRAGNQPQHF.

The J gene is TRBJ1-1, the V gene TRBV5-1; 10 bases agree with TRBD1. Germline V gene lookup returns CDR1 SGHRS and CDR2 YFSETQ. CDR3 length equals 15 residues. Trimming cost V 4 bases and J 4 bases; bases outside gene matches: 7. CDR3 protein: CASSIGDRGGTEAFF. DNA of the CDR3: TGCGCCAGCAGCATAGGGGACAGGGGAGGCACTGAAGCTTTCTTT.